These 18 T cell receptor beta chains were all obtained from the same sample, sequenced in a study of blood T cell repertoires in COVID-19. Measured with immunoSEQ multiplex PCR; TCRdb has only the in-frame clones, and not every one. The table shows more than 75,000 clones, with approximately 88% occurring only once. The sequenced sample consisted of peripheral blood. The origin of the receptors is a man aged 25-45 years with acute or convalescent COVID-19.

V gene TRBV12-3 or TRBV12-4 combines with J gene TRBJ2-7; 7 positions match TRBD2. Trimming took 7 bases from V and 6 from J; bases not matched to a gene: 9. This CDR3 region has 13 residues. Here the CDR3 DNA reads TGTGCCAGCAAGAGTGGGGGGGGAGCCGAGCAGTACTTC. Translation gives CASKSGGGAEQYF.

V gene TRBV5-6 combines with J gene TRBJ2-7; the D is unclear. The CDR3 extends over 16 amino acids. CDR1 is SGHDT and CDR2 is YYEEEE in the germline V gene. Trimming took 1 base from V and 1 from J, leaving 15 bases between them. The CDR3 reads CASSLSHFGRSYEQYF. CDR3 DNA: TGTGCCAGCAGCTTGTCTCATTTTGGCAGATCCTACGAGCAGTACTTC.

This rearrangement joins TRBV5-5 to TRBJ1-5; 7 positions agree with TRBD1. Germline CDR1 is SGHKS and CDR2 is YYEKEE (reference sequence). CDR3 size: 14 residues. The J segment lost 0 bases and the V segment lost 8 bases, leaving 5 bases of the junction unmatched. DNA for the CDR3: TGTGCCAGTGCAGGGGGGACTAGCAATCAGCCCCAGCATTTT. Amino acid sequence: CASAGGTSNQPQHF. Variable domain in full (rest from reference TRBV5-5 and TRBJ1-5): DAGVTQSPTHLIKTRGQQVTLRCSPISGHKSVSWYQQVLGQGPQFIFQYYEKEERGRGNFPDRFSARQFPNYSSELNVNALLLGDSALYLCASAGGTSNQPQHFGDGTRLSIL.

The DNA of the CDR3 is TGTGCCGCCGGGACAGGGGGAAGGTCACCCCTCCACTTT. It specifies CAAGTGGRSPLHF. The rearrangement uses TRBV28 and TRBJ1-6, with TRBD1 matching 11 bases. This CDR3 contains 13 residues. V gave up 11 bases and J gave up 10 bases; unmatched junction bases: 7. The germline V gene has CDR1 MDHEN and CDR2 SYDVKM.

The rearrangement links TRBV21-1 to TRBJ2-4; the DNA was not used to check the table's D call, TRBD2. TRBV21-1 is given as a pseudogene. CDR3 length equals 17 residues. The CDR3 reads CASSSIGTSCPKNIQYF. CDR3 DNA sequence: TGTGCCAGCAGCTCCATTGGGACTAGTTGCCCCAAAAACATTCAGTACTTC.

The gene calls are TRBV30 and TRBJ1-1; 7 bases fit TRBD1. Germline trimming cut 2 bases from V and 0 bases from J; bases unmatched to any gene: 6. The CDR3 has 15 amino acids. Per germline, CDR1 GTSNPN and CDR2 SVGIG (reference sequence). In DNA, the CDR3 is TGTGCCTGGAGTAGGACAGGATACATGAACACTGAAGCTTTCTTT. It is translated as CAWSRTGYMNTEAFF.

This clone was detected a few times. V usage is TRBV3-1 (or the pseudogene TRBV3-2) and J usage is TRBJ1-2; 9 nucleotides agree with TRBD1. The CDR3 loop spans 15 amino acids. CDR1 is LGHDT, CDR2 YNNKEL, per germline (reference sequence). V shed 1 base and J 8 bases; nucleotides not matched to a gene: 8. CDR3 region: CASSQVFGTGQGYTF. In DNA, the CDR3 is TGTGCCAGCAGCCAAGTGTTCGGGACAGGGCAGGGCTACACCTTC.

The V call is TRBV4-2, the J call TRBJ2-1, with D possibly TRBD2 on 5 matching bases. Germline V gene lookup returns CDR1 LGHNA and CDR2 YNFKEQ. The CDR3 spans 13 residues. Trimming took 3 bases from V and 11 from J, leaving 14 bases between them. CDR3 nucleotide sequence: TGTGCCAGCAGCCAGGACTTGCCCCGGAAGCAGTTCTTC. It yields the protein CASSQDLPRKQFF.

This clone was seen more than once but under ten times. The CDR3 DNA sequence: TGTGCCAGCAGCACCGACAGGGGCTCCTACAATGAGCAGTTCTTC. Protein sequence: CASSTDRGSYNEQFF. The chain uses TRBV7-8 and TRBJ2-1; 8 positions match TRBD1. The CDR3 length is 15 residues. In germline, CDR1 is SGHVS, CDR2 FQNEAQ. V dropped 5 bases and J dropped 0; count of bases not matched to a gene: 3.

The chain employs TRBV29-1 and TRBJ1-1; no definite D call. Trimming removed 3 bases at V and 1 base at J, with 9 bases between. The CDR3 is 13 amino acids. From germline, CDR1 is SQVTM and CDR2 ANQGSEA. The CDR3 protein is CSVEGQQNTEAFF. CDR3 DNA: TGCAGCGTTGAGGGCCAGCAGAACACTGAAGCTTTCTTT.

The chain has TRBV19 and TRBJ2-1; perhaps TRBD2 as D (6 bases). CDR3 length equals 16 residues. V lost 7 bases and J 11 bases, leaving 27 bases between the germline ends. Germline V lookup: CDR1 LNHDA, CDR2 SQIVND (reference sequence). The CDR3 region has the DNA TGTGCCAGTACCGGGGGACGGCTCAGGGATCAAGCTAAGCAGTTCTTC. It specifies CASTGGRLRDQAKQFF.

This chain uses TRBV29-1 with TRBJ2-1; 14 positions agree with TRBD2. The V gene end was trimmed by 6 bases and the J gene end by 12 bases; junction bases not matched to a gene: 10. Germline loops: CDR1 SQVTM, CDR2 ANQGSEA. This CDR3 is 14 amino acids long. The CDR3, as DNA: TGCAGCGTAAGGAGGACTAGCGGGAGGATCGGGCAGTTCTTC. Its translation is CSVRRTSGRIGQFF.

The chain joins TRBV15 to TRBJ1-2; 11 nucleotides align to TRBD1. Trimming at V came to 0 bases and at J to 6 bases, leaving 6 bases not matched to a gene. Germline V gives CDR1 LNHNV, CDR2 YYDKDF (reference sequence). The CDR3 loop spans 16 amino acids. Here the CDR3 DNA reads TGTGCCACCAGCAGAGATAAGGGACAGGGGGTTCATGGCTACACCTTC. This encodes CATSRDKGQGVHGYTF.

The gene calls are TRBV19 and TRBJ2-7; 8 bases match TRBD1. Trimming took 8 bases from V and 3 from J; bases not matched to a gene: 6. CDR3 length: 13 residues. Germline CDR1 is LNHDA and CDR2 is SQIVND (reference sequence). The CDR3 bases are TGTGCCAGTTCGCAGGGGGCCCTCTACGAGCAGTACTTC. It translates to CASSQGALYEQYF.

The rearrangement uses TRBV7-9 and TRBJ2-3, with TRBD2 identical over 7 bases. The CDR3 spans 16 residues. With 5 bases clipped from V and 0 bases from J, the junction kept 8 bases outside the gene matches. Germline CDR1 is SEHNR and CDR2 is FQNEAQ (reference sequence). CDR3 in amino acids: CASSTPTSASTDTQYF. The CDR3 DNA reads as TGTGCCAGCAGCACCCCTACTAGCGCGAGCACAGATACGCAGTATTTT.

The gene calls are TRBV7-2 and TRBJ2-2; TRBD2 aligns across 11 bases. The germline gives CDR1 SGHTA, CDR2 FQGNSA. CDR3 size: 15 residues. V was pared by 5 bases and J by 5 bases, with 4 bases of the junction left unmatched. The CDR3 reads CASSPRLAGTGELFF. The CDR3 coding sequence is TGTGCCAGCAGCCCACGACTAGCGGGAACCGGGGAGCTGTTTTTT. The entire variable domain, with the rest obtained from reference TRBV7-2 and TRBJ2-2, is as follows: GAGVSQSPSNKVTEKGKDVELRCDPISGHTALYWYRQSLGQGLEFLIYFQGNSAPDKSGLPSDRFSAERTGGSVSTLTIQRTQQEDSAVYLCASSPRLAGTGELFFGEGSRLTVL.

The chain has TRBV4-1 and TRBJ2-7, with a weak D call TRBD1 (5 bases). V was shortened by 1 base and J by 4 bases, with 14 bases between the two germline ends. The length of the CDR3 is 15 residues. Germline V gives CDR1 MGHRA, CDR2 YSYEKL. Here the CDR3 reads CASSQVPGSGYEQYF. DNA for the CDR3: TGCGCCAGCAGCCAAGTCCCAGGGTCTGGGTACGAGCAGTACTTC.

The chain employs TRBV6-1 and TRBJ2-3; 8 positions match TRBD2. Germline CDR1 MNHNS, CDR2 SASEGT. V shed 2 bases and J 4 bases; nucleotides not matched to a gene: 5. CDR3 size: 15 residues. For the CDR3, the DNA is TGTGCCAGCAGTGAATATAGCGGGACTCCAGATACGCAGTATTTT. It codes for CASSEYSGTPDTQYF.